Each of the 28 T cell receptor beta chains below was sequenced from the same sample in a study of beta chain features in type 1 diabetes (dated by TCRdb to about 2018). Results the study describes overall, beyond this receptor: In all four CD4+ subsets, TCRB CDR3 length was moderately but significantly shorter in type 1 diabetes patients.

Library construction relied on the immunoSEQ multiplex PCR assay. The entire amount of isolated RNA was reverse transcribed using the High Capacity cDNA Reverse Transcription Kit, so the sequenced TCRB transcripts were expressed ones. Not all clones reach the TCRdb copy of this immuneACCESS table, which keeps in-frame sequences only. Checked studies attribute under half of the gap to unresolved V genes and leave the rest unexplained. Within this sample are under 350,000 clones, with 14% of them counted one time only. 0.017% of the sample comes from the top ten. No antigen is known for these receptors. Input material: naive CD4+ T cells from blood. Taken with the paper, the label for cell subset or site translates to: true naive CD4+ T cells. The receptor set was obtained from a man aged 25-45 years with type 1 diabetes.

This clone was recorded a few times. V is TRBV27 and J is TRBJ2-3; TRBD1 is a possible D gene (6 bases). V lost 8 bases to trimming and J lost 7 bases, with 13 bases between them. This CDR3 region has 12 residues. From germline, CDR1 is MNHEY and CDR2 SMNVEV (reference sequence). The DNA of the CDR3 is TGTGCCAGCGGGGGCGACCTAAATACGCAGTATTTT. Its protein is CASGGDLNTQYF.

This clone was counted between two and nine times. The chain joins TRBV4-3 to TRBJ2-1; D not certain. Looked up from germline, CDR1 is LGHNA and CDR2 is YSLEER. The CDR3 has 15 residues. V lost 0 bases and J 0 bases, leaving 6 bases between the germline ends. The CDR3 is CASSQDKSSYNEQFF. The CDR3 region has the DNA TGCGCCAGCAGCCAAGATAAGAGCTCCTACAATGAGCAGTTCTTC.

V and J are TRBV15 and TRBJ2-2, with D tentatively TRBD1 (6 bases). Germline lookup yields CDR1 LNHNV and CDR2 YYDKDF (reference sequence). The germline V and J ends were trimmed by 3 bases and 4 bases, with 15 bases remaining between them. The CDR3 is made up of 16 amino acids. The CDR3 nucleotides are TGTGCCACCAGCAGGGAGACAGGATGGGTCACCGGGGAGCTGTTTTTT. Encoded protein: CATSRETGWVTGELFF.

This clone was recorded a few times. CDR3 nucleotide sequence: TGTGCCAGCAGTCGGACTAGCGGGAGGGGAAAGACCCAGTACTTC. Residues: CASSRTSGRGKTQYF. The V gene is TRBV6-6, the J gene TRBJ2-5, with 15 positions matching TRBD2. The germline V gene encodes CDR1 MNHNY and CDR2 SVGAGI (reference sequence). Trimming cost V 5 bases and J 6 bases; bases outside gene matches: 4. The CDR3 is made up of 15 amino acids.

V and J are TRBV19 and TRBJ2-7; no firm D call. The CDR3 has 14 residues. In germline, CDR1 is LNHDA, CDR2 SQIVND (reference sequence). Trimming removed 1 base at V and 2 bases at J, with 9 bases between. The CDR3 nucleotides read TGTGCCAGTAGTATAGTAGGAGAGACCTACGAGCAGTACTTC. The encoded protein is CASSIVGETYEQYF.

The rearrangement links TRBV30 to TRBJ2-3; 11 nucleotides align to TRBD2. The germline V gene has CDR1 GTSNPN and CDR2 SVGIG (reference sequence). V trimming: 5 bases; J trimming: 2 bases; junction bases outside the gene matches: 12. This CDR3 has 17 amino acids. The CDR3 reads CAWAPREGLADTDTQYF. CDR3 in DNA: TGTGCCTGGGCCCCAAGGGAGGGACTAGCGGACACAGATACGCAGTATTTT. The full variable domain, in which reference TRBV30 and TRBJ2-3 provide the parts outside the CDR3, is SQTIHQWPATLVQPVGSPLSLECTVEGTSNPNLYWYRQAAGRGLQLLFYSVGIGQISSEVPQNLSASRPQDRQFILSSKKLLLSDSGFYLCAWAPREGLADTDTQYFGPGTRLTVL.

Concerning this clone itself: Other DNA sequences in the sample encode the same CDR3. The chain has TRBV18 and TRBJ1-1; TRBD1 might be the D (5 bases). This CDR3 is 13 amino acids long. The V gene lost 3 bases and the J gene lost 2 bases, with 7 bases spanning the gap. CDR1 and CDR2 from the germline V gene are KGHSH and LQKENI. The CDR3 region is CASSPGGNTEAFF. The CDR3 DNA reads as TGTGCCAGCTCACCCGGGGGTAACACTGAAGCTTTCTTT.

The V and J genes are TRBV13 and TRBJ1-4; maybe TRBD1 (5 bases). The CDR3 is made up of 15 amino acids. The germline V gene has CDR1 PRHDT and CDR2 FYEKMQ (reference sequence). The V end lost 4 bases, the J end lost 0 bases, and 9 bases lay between the germline ends. This CDR3 is CASSSPGATNEKLFF. In DNA form, the CDR3 reads TGTGCCAGCAGCTCCCCGGGGGCAACTAATGAAAAACTGTTTTTT.

This clone occurred a few times. V gene TRBV10-3 combines with J gene TRBJ2-7; 10 bases agree with TRBD1. With 4 bases clipped from V and 2 bases from J, the junction kept 2 bases outside the gene matches. The CDR3 is 14 amino acids. Germline CDR1 ENHRY, CDR2 SYGVKD. CDR3 residues: CAISAGQGAYEQYF. Written as DNA, the CDR3 is TGTGCCATCAGTGCCGGACAGGGGGCCTACGAGCAGTACTTC.

This clone turned up a few times. The CDR3 sequence is CASSPSGLAGGDTQYF. In nucleotides, the CDR3 is TGTGCCAGCTCACCATCGGGACTAGCGGGAGGAGATACGCAGTATTTT. The rearrangement joins TRBV18 to TRBJ2-3, with 15 bases identical to TRBD2. The J segment lost 5 bases and the V segment lost 2 bases, leaving 2 bases of the junction unmatched. The CDR3 covers 16 residues. Germline V gene sequence: CDR1 KGHSH, CDR2 LQKENI. Full variable domain (outside the CDR3, taken from reference TRBV18 and TRBJ2-3): NAGVMQNPRHLVRRRGQEARLRCSPMKGHSHVYWYRQLPEEGLKFMVYLQKENIIDESGMPKERFSAEFPKEGPSILRIQQVVRGDSAAYFCASSPSGLAGGDTQYFGPGTRLTVL.

This chain uses TRBV28 with TRBJ2-4; unclear D gene. V lost 5 bases and J 10 bases, leaving 18 bases between the germline ends. CDR1 and CDR2 (germline): MDHEN, SYDVKM. The CDR3 covers 14 residues. CDR3 loop: CASSPSRSFQIQYF. CDR3 in DNA: TGTGCCAGCAGTCCCTCTCGCTCATTTCAGATTCAGTACTTC.

DNA for the CDR3: TGCAGCGTTGGGACAGGGGGCTTGGGAAGCAATCAGCCCCAGCATTTT. This encodes CSVGTGGLGSNQPQHF. The chain combines TRBV29-1 with TRBJ1-5; 11 bases fit TRBD1. The CDR3 runs to 16 residues. The germline CDR1 and CDR2 sequences are SQVTM and ANQGSEA. J lost 1 base, V lost 4 bases, and 6 bases had no gene match.

This clone was detected a few times. The sample carries other DNA sequences with the same CDR3. This chain connects TRBV9 to TRBJ1-3; tentatively, D is TRBD1 (6 bases). The CDR3 length is 14 residues. CDR1 and CDR2 from the germline V gene are SGDLS and YYNGEE. With 2 bases removed from V and 0 bases from J, the gap between germline ends came to 6 bases. The chain's CDR3 is CASSVDSSGNTIYF. For the CDR3, the DNA is TGTGCCAGCAGCGTGGACAGCTCTGGAAACACCATATATTTT.

In this sample, this clone turned up a few times. The rearrangement links TRBV28 to TRBJ2-1; D gene unclear. V was clipped by 7 bases and J by 8 bases, with 15 bases between them. Germline V gene data show CDR1 as MDHEN and CDR2 as SYDVKM. The CDR3 runs to 13 residues. The CDR3 sequence: CASTTRSSDEQFF. The CDR3 nucleotides are TGTGCCAGCACCACCCGGTCTTCCGATGAGCAGTTCTTC.

This clone was seen more than once but under ten times. The chain joins TRBV4-2 to TRBJ2-2; D uncertain. The germline CDR1 and CDR2 sequences are LGHNA and YNFKEQ. V lost 3 bases, J lost 1 base, and 6 bases lay in between. The CDR3 consists of 14 residues. CDR3 loop: CASSHNRNTGELFF. The CDR3 DNA reads as TGTGCCAGCAGCCACAACAGGAACACCGGGGAGCTGTTTTTT.

The V call is TRBV4-2, the J call TRBJ2-7; D is unclear. V lost 0 bases and J lost 1, with 10 bases in between. The CDR3 is 15 residues long. CDR1 and CDR2 from the germline V gene are LGHNA and YNFKEQ. CDR3 loop: CASSQDRTLSYEQYF. The CDR3 nucleotides read TGTGCCAGCAGCCAAGATAGAACACTATCCTACGAGCAGTACTTC.

This clone was counted between two and nine times. The chain has TRBV28 and TRBJ2-5; unclear D gene. This CDR3 is 15 amino acids long. Germline V lookup: CDR1 MDHEN, CDR2 SYDVKM. V lost 5 bases, J lost 5 bases, and 18 bases lay in between. The CDR3 nucleotides read TGTGCCAGCAGTCTCTTGGGCCCTGGCGTCGAGACCCAGTACTTC. Encoded protein: CASSLLGPGVETQYF.

V is TRBV14 and J is TRBJ1-2, with D possibly being TRBD1 (6 bases). The CDR3 length is 13 residues. Trimming left V 4 bases short and J 8 bases short, with 14 bases between. The germline V gene has CDR1 SGHDN and CDR2 FVKESK. Here the CDR3 DNA reads TGTGCCAGCAGCCTACAGGGAATTCAAGGCTACACCTTC. It encodes CASSLQGIQGYTF.

A remark on this clone: The junction does not match germline at one end; this may be a read error. The V call is TRBV5-1, the J call TRBJ2-7, with 8 bases that match TRBD2. CDR3 length equals 13 residues. Germline CDR1 and CDR2: SGHRS and YFSETQ. The CDR3: CASSPGLALNPHF. CDR3 nucleotides: TGCGCCAGCAGCCCCGGACTAGCCTTAAACCCTCACTTC.

This chain connects TRBV5-1 to TRBJ2-6, with unresolved D. The CDR3 runs 17 residues. The V end lost 2 bases, the J end lost 2 bases, and 14 bases lay between the germline ends. Germline V gene sequence: CDR1 SGHRS, CDR2 YFSETQ. In nucleotides, the CDR3 is TGCGCCAGCAGCTTCCACCCCGAACTCCCTGGGGCCAACGTCCTGACTTTC. Its protein is CASSFHPELPGANVLTF.

The chain has TRBV7-9 and TRBJ2-7; tentative D call: TRBD1 (5 bases). CDR1 and CDR2 from the germline V gene are SEHNR and FQNEAQ (reference sequence). This CDR3 contains 14 residues. V was clipped by 6 bases and J by 2 bases, with 14 bases between them. The chain's CDR3 is CASSQGVRAYEQYF. The CDR3 nucleotides read TGTGCCAGCAGTCAAGGGGTAAGGGCCTACGAGCAGTACTTC.

This clone showed up just a few times. The V and J genes are TRBV25-1 and TRBJ1-1; 9 positions match TRBD1. The CDR3 is 15 amino acids. Germline values: CDR1 MGHDK, CDR2 SYGVNS. The J segment lost 2 bases and the V segment lost 1 base, leaving 2 bases of the junction unmatched. CDR3 sequence: CASSEWGQGNTEAFF. In nucleotides, the CDR3 is TGTGCCAGCAGTGAATGGGGACAGGGTAACACTGAAGCTTTCTTT.

The chain uses TRBV2 and TRBJ2-2, with a possible D match to TRBD2 (6 bases). Looked up from germline, CDR1 is SNHLY and CDR2 is FYNNEI. CDR3 length: 16 amino acids. V lost 9 bases and J 3 bases, leaving 20 bases between the germline ends. In DNA form, the CDR3 reads TGTGCCAGACAATGGGATCGGGGGAGACACACCGGGGAGCTGTTTTTT. Protein sequence: CARQWDRGRHTGELFF.

DNA for the CDR3: TGTGCCAGCAGTCCAGGGGGTAGCACAGATACGCAGTATTTT. Translating gives CASSPGGSTDTQYF. V and J are TRBV28 and TRBJ2-3, with 7 bases fitting TRBD1. Germline assignment: CDR1 MDHEN and CDR2 SYDVKM. V lost 5 bases to trimming and J lost 0 bases; unmatched junction nucleotides: 2. The CDR3 has 14 residues.

The chain joins TRBV4-1 to TRBJ1-5; TRBD1 matches at 7 bases. V lost 4 bases and J lost 2; bases outside the gene matches: 5. CDR1 and CDR2 from the germline V gene are MGHRA and YSYEKL. The CDR3 is 15 residues long. CDR3 sequence reads: CASSRNRGGNQPQHF. In DNA, the CDR3 is TGCGCCAGCAGCCGCAACAGGGGTGGCAATCAGCCCCAGCATTTT.

This chain joins TRBV9 and TRBJ2-1; no clear D gene. Germline V gene data show CDR1 as SGDLS and CDR2 as YYNGEE. The V and J ends lost 0 bases and 8 bases respectively, with 12 bases between them. This CDR3 is built from 14 residues. The CDR3 DNA sequence: TGTGCCAGCAGCGTAGGTGGGCCACTCTATGAGCAGTTCTTC. Amino acids: CASSVGGPLYEQFF.

The chain joins TRBV6-5 to TRBJ1-2; TRBD1 is a possible D gene (5 bases). The CDR3 has 14 residues. V was shortened by 6 bases and J by 8 bases, with 19 bases between the two germline ends. Germline assignment: CDR1 MNHEY and CDR2 SVGAGI. The CDR3 spells CASSLLQGRQGYTF. In DNA form, the CDR3 reads TGTGCCAGCAGCCTTCTCCAGGGAAGACAGGGCTACACCTTC.

This clone turned up a few times. This sequence joins TRBV5-6 and TRBJ2-5; D is ambiguous. Per germline, CDR1 SGHDT and CDR2 YYEEEE. The length of the CDR3 is 15 residues. V gave up 1 base and J gave up 0 bases, with 10 bases separating them. This CDR3 is CASSLITEYQETQYF. The CDR3 region has the DNA TGTGCCAGCAGCTTGATTACAGAATACCAAGAGACCCAGTACTTC.